This paragraph reports one TCR beta chain. The antigen is undetermined. The data stem from a study of T cell repertoires in cytomegalovirus infection. For the study at large: Shared public TCR beta signatures pointed to both CMV infection and a matching HLA type. General observations from the study: The study found HLA-C-restricted CMV-specific TCR beta clonotypes dominating the ex vivo response.

TCRdb analysed the reads with MiXCR anew, one entry per CDR3 protein. The sample shows 800,000 to 950,000 distinct CDR3 sequences, roughly 33% of them seen only once. V lost 3 bases and J lost 2, with 13 bases in between. The CDR3 is made up of 15 amino acids. CDR1 and CDR2 from the germline V gene are LGHNT and FRNRAP. The receptor comes from a human donor in good health (CMV status not recorded). Some clones in this sample may be carry-over from other donors' samples. Sequences were derived from cultured CD8+ T cells from PBMCs, sampled from culture after CMV antigen stimulation. V is TRBV12-5 and J is TRBJ1-2; a possible D gene is TRBD1 (6 bases). The CDR3 is CASGLSGHGNYGYTF. The CDR3 DNA sequence: TGTGCTAGTGGTTTATCGGGACACGGCAACTATGGCTACACCTTC. The whole variable domain, filled in from reference TRBV12-5 and TRBJ1-2, reads DARVTQTPRHKVTEMGQEVTMRCQPILGHNTVFWYRQTMMQGLELLAYFRNRAPLDDSGMPKDRFSAEMPDATLATLKIQPSEPRDSAVYFCASGLSGHGNYGYTFGSGTRLTVV.